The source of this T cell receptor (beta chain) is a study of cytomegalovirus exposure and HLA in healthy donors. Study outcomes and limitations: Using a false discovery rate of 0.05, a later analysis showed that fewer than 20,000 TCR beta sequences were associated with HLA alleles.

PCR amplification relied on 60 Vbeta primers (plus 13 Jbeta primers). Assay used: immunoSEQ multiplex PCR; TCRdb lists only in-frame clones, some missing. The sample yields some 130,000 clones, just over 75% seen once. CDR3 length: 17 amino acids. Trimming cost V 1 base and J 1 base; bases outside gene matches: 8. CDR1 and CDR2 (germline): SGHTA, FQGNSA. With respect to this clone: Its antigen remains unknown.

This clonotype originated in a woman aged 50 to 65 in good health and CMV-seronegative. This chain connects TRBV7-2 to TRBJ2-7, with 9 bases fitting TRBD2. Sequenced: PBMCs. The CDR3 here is CASSLEASGTVSYEQYF. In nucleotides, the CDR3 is TGTGCCAGCAGCTTAGAGGCTAGCGGGACCGTATCCTACGAGCAGTACTTC.